Given below is one TCR beta chain in context. This clone's antigen is unknown. No base-level quality is on record; no much larger clone is a single base apart. The sample belongs to a study of T cell responses to AZD1222 COVID-19 vaccine (dated by TCRdb to the early 2020s). Regarding the study in general: A total of 240 or so trial participants underwent TCR sequencing, of whom nearly 210 had received two doses of AZD1222 and 26 had received two doses of the MenACWY control vaccine. Trial participants were enrolled by age into 18-55, 56-69 and 70-plus year subgroups, with roughly 160, 29 and 62 TCR-sequenced participants respectively. The full study reports these points: Only five or six AZD1222 recipients were SARS-CoV-2 seropositive at baseline, limiting conclusions about previously exposed vaccinees. Participants were mostly white British and included more females than males, and it was suggested by the authors that clonal diversity may have been underestimated. Epitopes outside the regions mutated in the B.1.351 and B.1.1.7 variants were reportedly recognized by nearly half of the unique spike-specific TCRs. The 56-69-year group was small, and its depth increase did not reach significance, likely because of low power. The vaccine-associated CD4 TCRs covered the entire spike protein, and the dominant responses fell in regions 160-218 and 743-854. After two AZD1222 doses, spike-specific TCR breadth and depth were significantly higher than at day 0 and than in MenACWY recipients. Because no samples from the day 14 peak response were available, repertoires could be characterized only after the peak T cell response.

The CDR3 regions of human TCRbeta chains were subjected to immunosequencing. In the authors' own workflow: TCRs in the repertoires were compared against a reference library of SARS-CoV-2-specific TCRs that had been generated with the MIRA antigen-specificity platform. Breadth meant the fraction of unique TCRs that were SARS-CoV-2-associated, whereas depth meant the fraction of total T cells that were SARS-CoV-2-associated. Using the MIRA data, each spike-specific TCR was assigned both to the spike region to which the TCR was reactive and to a CD4 or CD8 class. Log10-transformed breadth and depth values were compared by one-way ANOVA with Sidak's multiple comparisons tests. In TCRdb, the immuneACCESS table is reduced to in-frame sequences with V and J assigned. These tables do not hold every clone; where another copy was compared, an unresolved V gene accounts for under half, and the others remain unexplained. V, J and clone size derive from that table, while D and trimming were established from the DNA sequence. For this sample there are 85,000 to 100,000 clones; roughly 91% appear just once. The leading ten clones occupy approximately 5% of the sample.

This sample's time point label indicates: about 28 days (+/-7) after the second vaccine dose. Because spike-specific TCR depth and breadth did not differ between the two schedules, AZD1222 recipients who got a second dose at roughly 4 weeks were pooled with those who got a second dose at roughly 12 weeks. Vaccinee samples came from UK trials COV001 and COV002, including a single-blind randomized controlled phase 2/3 trial of AZD1222 (ChAdOx1 nCoV-19) in healthy adults. For TCRbeta chain sequencing, PBMC samples were collected from trial participants at day 0 and at day 28 after the second dose. This specimen consisted of peripheral blood, obtained 28 days after the second AZD1222 dose. The sequence derives from an adult who received the AZD1222 COVID-19 vaccine.

The CDR3 amino acid sequence is: CASSLQGRETQYF. The DNA reads TGTGCCAGCAGTTTACAGGGGCGGGAGACCCAGTACTTC. The receptor chain draws on TRBV27 and TRBJ2-5, and the D gene may be TRBD1, 6 bases matching. The junction carries 9 bases between V and J, which are trimmed by 2 bases and 5 bases respectively. The CDR3 runs 13 residues from the cysteine to the phenylalanine. Only the CDR3 portion is preserved as DNA: 39 bases, with reading frame beginning at the first base. From a lookup of the germline V gene (reference sequence), CDR1 and CDR2 are MNHEY and SMNVEV.